The source of this T cell receptor beta chain is a study of blood T cell repertoires in COVID-19. Only in-frame clones appear in the TCRdb table, and some are missing; sequencing was by immunoSEQ multiplex PCR. The table has roughly 280,000 clones, more than 85% seen once. The specimen was peripheral blood. This sequence originates from a woman aged 60-75 years with COVID-19, enrolled during active disease.

CDR3 amino acids: CATSDLQRGADTGELFF. Written as DNA, the CDR3 is TGTGCCACCAGTGATTTGCAACGTGGGGCTGACACCGGGGAGCTGTTTTTT. The chain recombines TRBV24-1 with TRBJ2-2, with D perhaps matching TRBD1 (5 bases). The germline CDR1 and CDR2 sequences are KGHDR and SFDVKD. The CDR3 totals 17 residues. Trimming took off 0 bases at V and 3 bases at J, with 13 bases between the two ends.